This TCR beta chain was captured by sequencing in a study of post-analysis software for immune sequencing data (dated by TCRdb to 2013 to 2016). About the investigation overall: The recorded disease courses included relapsing-remitting, secondary progressive and progressive-relapsing multiple sclerosis, and some patients had no subtype annotation. The patient repertoires were set against 10 or so previously published healthy control repertoires from donors whose ages ranged from roughly 6 to 26 years. A subset of samples was prepared in parallel using single-end sample barcoding, then pooled and co-amplified after Illumina adapter ligation. Summary of the overall study and its limitations: Direct clustering with F measure showed strong co-clustering of samples prepared in the same batch, prompting a batch-effect correction. Significantly higher frequencies in patients than in controls were found for about five TRBV segments, including TRBV5-6, TRBV5-1 and TRBV20-1. The control group was slightly older than the multiple sclerosis patient group. Significantly lower normalized Chao1 diversity was found in multiple sclerosis patients than in controls, suggesting substantial peripheral T-cell clonal expansion.

For this clonotype: What antigen it recognizes has not been identified. Base quality data are lacking; no much larger clone is found one base away.

To prepare the library, PCR was applied. TCRdb shows the sequencer as Illumina HiSeq 2500. To reduce PCR and sequencing biases, unique molecular identifiers were built into the TCR beta cDNA libraries. Approximately 500,000 cDNA molecules were obtained per 1 to 10 million input T cells, so each molecule approximated one T cell. Patient libraries were prepared and sequenced with the same protocol used for the earlier healthy control dataset. Samples belonging to the same batch were prepared together, multiplexed and sequenced on a shared HiSeq lane. Processing in the source paper ran as follows. MIGEC was used to process the raw barcoded reads, and molecular identifier groups with only a single read were discarded before consensus assembly and CDR3 extraction. VDJtools was used for post-analysis of the clonotype tables, with diversity normalized by down-sampling every dataset to the smallest sample size. In repertoire overlap clustering, CDR3 amino acid sequences, but not nucleotide sequences, were matched to correct batch-related cross-sample contamination. In-frame beta chains were kept once TCRdb had trimmed the public reads at Q25 with fastp and called clones with MiXCR. Each CDR3 protein gets just one entry, which takes the most common genes and DNA from the rows behind it. Here the V and J calls rest on TCRdb's processing, not on the authors' analysis. The sample records under 900,000 distinct CDR3 sequences, roughly half of which are singletons. The ten largest account for 4.6% of the sample.

The CDR3 runs 15 residues from the cysteine to the phenylalanine. The CDR3 DNA has 45 bases and is translated from base 1. V lost 6 bases and J lost 4 bases, and the count of bases not matched to a germline gene is 13. From the germline V gene (reference sequence), CDR1 is DFQATT and CDR2 is SNEGSKA. TCR beta repertoires were profiled from peripheral blood of more than ten young patients with multiple sclerosis to demonstrate the VDJtools post-analysis software. Multiple sclerosis patients were children and adolescents aged about 6 to 16 years. Sequenced material: blood. The chain is encoded by TRBV20-1 joined to TRBJ2-5; TRBD2 aligns with 8 central bases. The sequence was obtained from a girl between 5 and 17 years old with multiple sclerosis. The DNA is TGCAGTGCCCCTTGGAGCGGGAGTATTTTAGAGACCCAGTACTTC. Its protein reads: CSAPWSGSILETQYF.